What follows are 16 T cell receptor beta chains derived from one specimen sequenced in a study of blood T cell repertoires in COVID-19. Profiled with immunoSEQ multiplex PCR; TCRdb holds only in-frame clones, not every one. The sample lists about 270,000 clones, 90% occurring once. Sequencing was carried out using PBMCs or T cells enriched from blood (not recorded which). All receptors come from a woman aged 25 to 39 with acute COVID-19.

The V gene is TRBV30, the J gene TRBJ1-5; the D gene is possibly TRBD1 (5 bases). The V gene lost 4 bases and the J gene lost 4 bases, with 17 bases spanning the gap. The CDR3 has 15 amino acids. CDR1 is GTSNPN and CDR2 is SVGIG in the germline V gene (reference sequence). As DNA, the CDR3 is TGTGCCTGGACCTCAGGTGAGGGACTTAATCAGCCCCAGCATTTT. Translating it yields CAWTSGEGLNQPQHF.

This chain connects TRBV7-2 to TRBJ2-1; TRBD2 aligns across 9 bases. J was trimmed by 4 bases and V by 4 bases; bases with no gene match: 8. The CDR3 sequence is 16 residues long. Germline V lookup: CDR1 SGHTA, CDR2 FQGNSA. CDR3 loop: CASSSPGGRGYNEQFF. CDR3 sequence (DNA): TGTGCCAGCAGCTCCCCAGGCGGGAGGGGGTACAATGAGCAGTTCTTC. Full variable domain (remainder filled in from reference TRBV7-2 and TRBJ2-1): GAGVSQSPSNKVTEKGKDVELRCDPISGHTALYWYRQSLGQGLEFLIYFQGNSAPDKSGLPSDRFSAERTGGSVSTLTIQRTQQEDSAVYLCASSSPGGRGYNEQFFGPGTRLTVL.

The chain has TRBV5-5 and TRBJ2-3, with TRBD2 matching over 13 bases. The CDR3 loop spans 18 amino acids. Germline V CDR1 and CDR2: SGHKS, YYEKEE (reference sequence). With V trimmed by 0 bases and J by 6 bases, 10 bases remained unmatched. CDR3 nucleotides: TGTGCCAGCAGCTTGGATATCGGACTAGCGGGAGTAGGGGATACGCAGTATTTT. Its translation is CASSLDIGLAGVGDTQYF. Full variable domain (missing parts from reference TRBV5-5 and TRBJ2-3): DAGVTQSPTHLIKTRGQQVTLRCSPISGHKSVSWYQQVLGQGPQFIFQYYEKEERGRGNFPDRFSARQFPNYSSELNVNALLLGDSALYLCASSLDIGLAGVGDTQYFGPGTRLTVL.

This CDR3 reads CASRPKGVTPYEQYF. The CDR3 nucleotides are TGTGCCAGCAGGCCCAAAGGGGTAACACCCTACGAGCAGTACTTC. V usage is TRBV6-5 and J usage is TRBJ2-7, with D possibly TRBD1 on 5 matching bases. CDR1 is MNHEY, CDR2 SVGAGI, per germline. Trimming left V 6 bases short and J 2 bases short, with 17 bases between. This CDR3 comprises 15 residues.

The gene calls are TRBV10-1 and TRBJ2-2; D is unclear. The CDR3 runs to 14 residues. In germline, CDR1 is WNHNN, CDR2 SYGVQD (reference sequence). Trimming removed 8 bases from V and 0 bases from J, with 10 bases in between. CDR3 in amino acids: CASSLAANTGELFF. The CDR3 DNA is TGCGCCAGCTCCCTCGCGGCGAACACCGGGGAGCTGTTTTTT.

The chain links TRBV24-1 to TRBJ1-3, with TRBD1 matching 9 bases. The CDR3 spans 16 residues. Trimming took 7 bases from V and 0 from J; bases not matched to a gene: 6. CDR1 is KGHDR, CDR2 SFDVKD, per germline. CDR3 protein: CATSGGQGVSGNTIYF. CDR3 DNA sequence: TGTGCCACCAGCGGGGGACAGGGCGTCTCTGGAAACACCATATATTTT.

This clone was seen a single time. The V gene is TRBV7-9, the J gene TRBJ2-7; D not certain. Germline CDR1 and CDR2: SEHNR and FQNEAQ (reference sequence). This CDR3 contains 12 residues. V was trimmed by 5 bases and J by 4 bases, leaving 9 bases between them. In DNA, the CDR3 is TGTGCCAGCAGCCCCCTTGAGTACGAGCAGTACTTC. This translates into CASSPLEYEQYF.

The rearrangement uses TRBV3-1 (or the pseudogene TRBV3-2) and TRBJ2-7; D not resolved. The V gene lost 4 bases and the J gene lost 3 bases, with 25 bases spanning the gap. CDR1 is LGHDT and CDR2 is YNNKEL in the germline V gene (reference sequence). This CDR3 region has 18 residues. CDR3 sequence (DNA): TGTGCCAGCAGCCGTCAACTGGGTGGCAACACAGTGAACTACGAGCAGTACTTC. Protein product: CASSRQLGGNTVNYEQYF.

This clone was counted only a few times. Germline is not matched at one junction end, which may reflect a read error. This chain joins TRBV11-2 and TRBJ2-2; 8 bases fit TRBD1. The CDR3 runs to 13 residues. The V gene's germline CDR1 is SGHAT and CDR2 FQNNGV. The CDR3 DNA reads TGCACCACCAGGGGGCCCGGCACCGGGGAGCTGTTTTTT. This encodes CTTRGPGTGELFF.

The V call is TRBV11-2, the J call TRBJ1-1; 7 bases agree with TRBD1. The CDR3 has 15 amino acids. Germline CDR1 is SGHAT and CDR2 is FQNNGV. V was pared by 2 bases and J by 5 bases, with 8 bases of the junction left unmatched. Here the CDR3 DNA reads TGTGCCAGCAGCTTAACCCTTACAGGGGAAACTGAAGCTTTCTTT. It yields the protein CASSLTLTGETEAFF.

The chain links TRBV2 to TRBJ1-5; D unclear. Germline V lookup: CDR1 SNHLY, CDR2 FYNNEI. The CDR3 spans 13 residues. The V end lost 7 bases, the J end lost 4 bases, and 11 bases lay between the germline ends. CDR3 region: CASKLAQNQPQHF. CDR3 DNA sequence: TGTGCCAGCAAATTAGCCCAGAATCAGCCCCAGCATTTT.

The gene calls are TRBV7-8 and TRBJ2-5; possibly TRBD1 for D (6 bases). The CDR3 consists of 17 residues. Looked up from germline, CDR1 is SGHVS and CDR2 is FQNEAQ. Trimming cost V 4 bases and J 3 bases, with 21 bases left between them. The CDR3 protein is CASSSDGQIEWEETQYF. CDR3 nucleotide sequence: TGTGCCAGCAGCTCCGACGGACAGATTGAATGGGAAGAGACCCAGTACTTC.

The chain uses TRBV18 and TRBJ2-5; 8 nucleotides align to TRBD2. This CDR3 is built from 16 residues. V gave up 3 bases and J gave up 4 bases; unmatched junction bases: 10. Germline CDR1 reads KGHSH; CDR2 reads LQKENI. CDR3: CASSPRGAGARETQYF. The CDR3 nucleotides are TGTGCCAGCTCACCTCGGGGAGCGGGAGCGCGAGAGACCCAGTACTTC.

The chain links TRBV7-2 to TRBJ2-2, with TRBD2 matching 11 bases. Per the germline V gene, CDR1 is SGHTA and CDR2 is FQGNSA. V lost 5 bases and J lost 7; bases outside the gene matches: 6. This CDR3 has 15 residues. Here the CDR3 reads CASSRGLAEGGELFF. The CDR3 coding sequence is TGTGCCAGCAGCCGGGGACTAGCGGAGGGCGGGGAGCTGTTTTTT.

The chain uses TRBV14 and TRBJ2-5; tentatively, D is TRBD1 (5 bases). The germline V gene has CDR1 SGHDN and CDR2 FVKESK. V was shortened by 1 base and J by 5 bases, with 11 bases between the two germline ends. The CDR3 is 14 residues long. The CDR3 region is CASSQGQGWETQYF. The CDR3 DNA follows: TGTGCCAGCAGCCAAGGCCAGGGATGGGAGACCCAGTACTTC. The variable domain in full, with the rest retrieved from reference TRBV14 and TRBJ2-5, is EAGVTQFPSHSVIEKGQTVTLRCDPISGHDNLYWYRRVMGKEIKFLLHFVKESKQDESGMPNNRFLAERTGGTYSTLKVQPAELEDSGVYFCASSQGQGWETQYFGPGTRLLVL.

The CDR3: CASSPQGGGEQYF. The CDR3 DNA reads as TGTGCCAGCAGCCCACAGGGGGGGGGAGAGCAGTACTTC. This rearrangement joins TRBV7-2 to TRBJ2-7; possibly TRBD1 for D (8 bases). Germline V CDR1 and CDR2: SGHTA, FQGNSA. V was shortened by 5 bases and J by 7 bases, with 15 bases between the two germline ends. This CDR3 contains 13 residues.